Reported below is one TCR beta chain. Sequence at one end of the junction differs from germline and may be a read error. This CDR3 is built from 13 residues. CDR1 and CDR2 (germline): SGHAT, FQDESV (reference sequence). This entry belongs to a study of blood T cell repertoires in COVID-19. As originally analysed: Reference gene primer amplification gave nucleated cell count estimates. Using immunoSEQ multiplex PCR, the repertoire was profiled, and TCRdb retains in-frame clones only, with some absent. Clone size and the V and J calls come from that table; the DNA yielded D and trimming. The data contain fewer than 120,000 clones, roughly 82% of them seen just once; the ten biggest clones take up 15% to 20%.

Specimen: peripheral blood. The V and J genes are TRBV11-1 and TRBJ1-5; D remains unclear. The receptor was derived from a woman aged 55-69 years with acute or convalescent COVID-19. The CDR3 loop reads CASSRQGNQPQHF. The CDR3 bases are TGTGCTAGCAGCCGACAAGGCAATCAGCCCCAGCATTTT.